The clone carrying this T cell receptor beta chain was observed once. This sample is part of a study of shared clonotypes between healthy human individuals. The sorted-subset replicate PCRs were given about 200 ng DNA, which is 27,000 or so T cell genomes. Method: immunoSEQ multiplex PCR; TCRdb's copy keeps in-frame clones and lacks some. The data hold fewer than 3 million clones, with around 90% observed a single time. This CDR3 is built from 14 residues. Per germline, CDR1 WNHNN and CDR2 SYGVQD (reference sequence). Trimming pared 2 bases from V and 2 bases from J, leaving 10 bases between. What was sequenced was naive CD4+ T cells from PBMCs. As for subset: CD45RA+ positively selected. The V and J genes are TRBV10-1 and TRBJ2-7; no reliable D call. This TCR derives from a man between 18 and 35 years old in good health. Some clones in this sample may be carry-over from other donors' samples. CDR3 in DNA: TGCGCCAGCAGTGAGCAAACTGGTGCCTACGAGCAGTACTTC. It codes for CASSEQTGAYEQYF.